This TCR beta chain appears in the sequencing data of a study of response to subunit inactivated influenza vaccine (dated by TCRdb to 2016 to 2018). Some background on the complete study: Deep quantitative T cell receptor repertoire profiling was used in the study to track responses to a trivalent subunit inactivated influenza vaccine.

V ends up 3 bases short and J 1 base short, with an unmatched junction base count of 4. The germline V gene (reference sequence) sets CDR1 to DFQATT and CDR2 to SNEGSKA. The CDR3 goes from the cysteine to the phenylalanine over 15 residues. The CDR3 DNA has 45 bases and is translated from base 1. Findings and caveats that apply to the study as a whole: It was suggested by the authors that each seasonal influenza vaccination may recruit only a limited number of new T cells.

The meaning of the sample's time point label: 45 days after influenza vaccine administration. Libraries were prepared through RT-PCR. This sample was sequenced with an Illumina HiSeq 2500. In-frame beta chains were kept once TCRdb had trimmed the public reads at Q25 with fastp and called clones with MiXCR. Entries are consolidated by CDR3 protein sequence, retaining the most common genes and DNA. A total of about 480,000 distinct CDR3 sequences appear in this sample, about a tenth of them only once. Roughly 12% of the sample is taken by the ten largest. This clonotype was seen a few times. The antigen it binds to is not known. No per-base quality is available; no much larger clone lies one base away.

The source of this sequence is a middle-aged man who received an inactivated influenza vaccine. Donor details come from another sample of the same person, matched by shared clones. This chain joins TRBV20-1 to TRBJ1-1, with TRBD1 matching 11 junction bases. This specimen was PBMCs from blood, taken roughly 6 weeks after vaccination. The CDR3 protein: CSASRDRGWNTEAFF. The nucleotides read TGCAGTGCTAGCCGGGACAGGGGGTGGAACACTGAAGCTTTCTTT.